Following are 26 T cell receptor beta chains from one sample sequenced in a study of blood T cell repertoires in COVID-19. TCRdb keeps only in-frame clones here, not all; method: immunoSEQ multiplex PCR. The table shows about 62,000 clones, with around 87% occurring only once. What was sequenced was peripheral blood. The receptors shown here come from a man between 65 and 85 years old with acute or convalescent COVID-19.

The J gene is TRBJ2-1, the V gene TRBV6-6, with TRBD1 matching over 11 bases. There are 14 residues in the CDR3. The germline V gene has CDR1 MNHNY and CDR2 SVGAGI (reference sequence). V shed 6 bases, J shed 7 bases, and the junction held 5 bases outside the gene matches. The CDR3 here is CASRTGTGGNEQFF. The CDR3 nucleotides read TGTGCCAGCAGGACCGGGACAGGGGGGAATGAGCAGTTCTTC.

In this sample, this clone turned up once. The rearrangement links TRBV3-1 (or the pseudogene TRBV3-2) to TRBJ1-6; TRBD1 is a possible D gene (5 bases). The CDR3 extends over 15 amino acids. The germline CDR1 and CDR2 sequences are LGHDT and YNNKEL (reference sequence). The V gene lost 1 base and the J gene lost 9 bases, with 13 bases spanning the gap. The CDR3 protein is CASSQGREVGSPLHF. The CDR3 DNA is TGTGCCAGCAGCCAAGGCAGGGAGGTCGGTTCACCCCTCCACTTT.

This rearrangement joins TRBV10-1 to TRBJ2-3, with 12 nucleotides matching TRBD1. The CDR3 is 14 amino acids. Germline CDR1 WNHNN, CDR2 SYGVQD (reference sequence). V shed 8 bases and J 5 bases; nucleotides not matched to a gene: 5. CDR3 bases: TGCGCCAGCGGGGACAGGGGGCAGGGAGATACGCAGTATTTT. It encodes CASGDRGQGDTQYF.

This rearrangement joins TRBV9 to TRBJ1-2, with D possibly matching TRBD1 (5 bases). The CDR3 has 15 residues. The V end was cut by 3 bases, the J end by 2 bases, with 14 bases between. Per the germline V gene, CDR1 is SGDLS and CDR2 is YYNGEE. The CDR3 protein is CASSAGVGGNYGYTF. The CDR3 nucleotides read TGTGCCAGCAGCGCTGGGGTCGGGGGGAACTATGGCTACACCTTC.

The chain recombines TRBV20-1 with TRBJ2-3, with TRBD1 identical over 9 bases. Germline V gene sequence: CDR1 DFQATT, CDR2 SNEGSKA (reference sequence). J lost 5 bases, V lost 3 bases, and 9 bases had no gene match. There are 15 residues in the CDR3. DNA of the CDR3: TGCAGTGCTAGTGATTCCGGGACAGGGCGAGATACGCAGTATTTT. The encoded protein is CSASDSGTGRDTQYF.

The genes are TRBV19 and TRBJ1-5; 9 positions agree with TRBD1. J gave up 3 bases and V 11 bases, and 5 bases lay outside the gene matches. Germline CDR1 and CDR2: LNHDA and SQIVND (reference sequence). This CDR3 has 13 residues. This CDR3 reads CASGTGPNQPQHF. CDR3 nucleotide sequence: TGTGCCTCGGGGACAGGGCCCAATCAGCCCCAGCATTTT. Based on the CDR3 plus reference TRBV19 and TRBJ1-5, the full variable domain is DGGITQSPKYLFRKEGQNVTLSCEQNLNHDAMYWYRQDPGQGLRLIYYSQIVNDFQKGDIAEGYSVSREKKESFPLTVTSAQKNPTAFYLCASGTGPNQPQHFGDGTRLSIL.

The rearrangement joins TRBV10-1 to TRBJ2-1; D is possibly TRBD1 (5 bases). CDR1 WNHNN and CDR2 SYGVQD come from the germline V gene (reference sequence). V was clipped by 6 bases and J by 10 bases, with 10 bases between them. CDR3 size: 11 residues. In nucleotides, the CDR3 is TGCGCCAGCAGAAATGACAGAGAGCAGTTCTTC. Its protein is CASRNDREQFF.

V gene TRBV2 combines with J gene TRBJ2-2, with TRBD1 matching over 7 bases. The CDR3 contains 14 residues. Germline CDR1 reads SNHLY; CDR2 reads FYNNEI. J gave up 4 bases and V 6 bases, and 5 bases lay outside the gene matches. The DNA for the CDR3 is TGTGCCAGCAGAGGGGGCATAGGCACCGGGGAGCTGTTTTTT. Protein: CASRGGIGTGELFF.

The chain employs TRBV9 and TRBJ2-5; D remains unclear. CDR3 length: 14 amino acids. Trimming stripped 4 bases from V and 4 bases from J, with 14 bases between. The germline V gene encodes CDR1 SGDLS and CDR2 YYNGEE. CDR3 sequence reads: CASSPRRVRETQYF. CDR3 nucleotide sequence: TGTGCCAGCAGCCCCCGTAGAGTCCGAGAGACCCAGTACTTC.

CDR3 loop: CASSFGTSGSWETQYF. In nucleotides, the CDR3 is TGCGCCAGCAGCTTCGGGACTAGCGGGAGTTGGGAGACCCAGTACTTC. This chain joins TRBV5-1 and TRBJ2-5; 14 bases fit TRBD2. The CDR3 contains 16 residues. V trimming: 2 bases; J trimming: 5 bases; junction bases outside the gene matches: 5. CDR1 and CDR2 (germline): SGHRS, YFSETQ.

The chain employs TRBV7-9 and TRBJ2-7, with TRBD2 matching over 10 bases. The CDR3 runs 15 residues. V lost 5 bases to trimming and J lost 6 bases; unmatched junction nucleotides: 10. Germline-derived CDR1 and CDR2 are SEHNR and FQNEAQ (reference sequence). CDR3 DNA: TGTGCCAGCAGCCCCCGAGGGACTAGCGAATCCGAGCAGTACTTC. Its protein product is CASSPRGTSESEQYF.

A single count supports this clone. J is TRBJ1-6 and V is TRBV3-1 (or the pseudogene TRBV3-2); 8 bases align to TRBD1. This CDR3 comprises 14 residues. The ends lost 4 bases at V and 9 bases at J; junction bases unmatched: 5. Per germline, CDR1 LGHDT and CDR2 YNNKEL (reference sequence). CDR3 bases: TGTGCCAGCAGCCGTGGACAGGGCAGTTCACCCCTCCACTTT. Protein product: CASSRGQGSSPLHF.

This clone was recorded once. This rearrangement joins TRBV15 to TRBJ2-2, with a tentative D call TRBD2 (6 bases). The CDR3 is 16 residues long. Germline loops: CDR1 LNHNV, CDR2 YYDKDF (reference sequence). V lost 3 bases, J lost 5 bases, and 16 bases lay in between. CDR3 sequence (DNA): TGTGCCACCAGCAGGGGGACCGGGGGTGGAACCGGGGAGCTGTTTTTT. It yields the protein CATSRGTGGGTGELFF.

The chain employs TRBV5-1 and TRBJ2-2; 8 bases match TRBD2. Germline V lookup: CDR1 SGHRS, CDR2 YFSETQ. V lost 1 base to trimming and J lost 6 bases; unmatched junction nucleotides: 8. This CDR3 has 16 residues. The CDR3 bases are TGCGCCAGCAGCTTGAGTAGCGGGAATGTACCCGGGGAGCTGTTTTTT. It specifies CASSLSSGNVPGELFF.

The CDR3 DNA reads as TGCAGCGTTGGTGAGGGACAGGGGCGGGAGACCCAGTACTTC. It translates to CSVGEGQGRETQYF. This rearrangement joins TRBV29-1 to TRBJ2-5; 10 nucleotides line up with TRBD1. CDR3 length equals 14 residues. Germline V lookup: CDR1 SQVTM, CDR2 ANQGSEA. The junction had 7 bases not matched to a gene; V was cut back by 4 bases and J by 5 bases.

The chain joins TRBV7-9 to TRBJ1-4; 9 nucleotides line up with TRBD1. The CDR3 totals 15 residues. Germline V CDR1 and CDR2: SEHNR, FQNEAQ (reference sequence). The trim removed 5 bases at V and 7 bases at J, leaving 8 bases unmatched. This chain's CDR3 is CASSPTGTGSEKLFF. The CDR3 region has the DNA TGTGCCAGCAGCCCGACGGGGACAGGGTCTGAAAAACTGTTTTTT.

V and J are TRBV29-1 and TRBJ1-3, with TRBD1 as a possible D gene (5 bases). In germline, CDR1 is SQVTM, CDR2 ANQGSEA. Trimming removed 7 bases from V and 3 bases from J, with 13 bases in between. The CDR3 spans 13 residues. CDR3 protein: CSGHMGLGNTIYF. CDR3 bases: TGCAGCGGACATATGGGACTTGGAAACACCATATATTTT.

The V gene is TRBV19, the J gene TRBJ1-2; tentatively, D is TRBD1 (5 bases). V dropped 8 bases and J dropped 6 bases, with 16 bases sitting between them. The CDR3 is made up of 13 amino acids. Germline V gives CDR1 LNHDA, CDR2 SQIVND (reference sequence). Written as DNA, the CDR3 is TGTGCCAGTCATGGGTGGCCGGGGGATGGCTACACCTTC. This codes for CASHGWPGDGYTF.

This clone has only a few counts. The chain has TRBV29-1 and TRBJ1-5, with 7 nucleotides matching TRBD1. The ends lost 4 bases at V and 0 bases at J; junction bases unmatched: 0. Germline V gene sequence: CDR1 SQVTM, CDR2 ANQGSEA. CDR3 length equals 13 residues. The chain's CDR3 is CSVGQGSNQPQHF. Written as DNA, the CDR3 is TGCAGCGTTGGACAGGGTAGCAATCAGCCCCAGCATTTT.

The CDR3 loop reads CASTSGPQRAEKLFF. DNA for the CDR3: TGTGCCAGCACCTCAGGCCCGCAGAGGGCTGAAAAACTGTTTTTT. The V gene is TRBV28, the J gene TRBJ1-4; D remains unclear. This CDR3 comprises 15 residues. In germline, CDR1 is MDHEN, CDR2 SYDVKM. V was clipped by 7 bases and J by 7 bases, with 19 bases between them.

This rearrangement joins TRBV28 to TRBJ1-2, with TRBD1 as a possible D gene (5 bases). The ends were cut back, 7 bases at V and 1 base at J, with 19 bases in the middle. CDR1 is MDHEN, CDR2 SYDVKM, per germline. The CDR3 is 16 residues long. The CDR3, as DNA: TGTGCCAGCACCGGACGGTCAGGGCGAGGTAACTATGGCTACACCTTC. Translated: CASTGRSGRGNYGYTF.

CDR3 sequence: CASSYGTGYGTEAFF. The CDR3 DNA reads as TGTGCCAGCAGTTACGGGACAGGTTATGGCACTGAAGCTTTCTTT. The chain has TRBV6-5 and TRBJ1-1; 8 bases match TRBD1. In germline, CDR1 is MNHEY, CDR2 SVGAGI. The CDR3 is 15 residues long. V was clipped by 2 bases and J by 4 bases; unmatched bases: 6.

CDR3 DNA sequence: TGTGCCAGCAGCTTGACGAGCGGTGGCTACACCTTC. As protein: CASSLTSGGYTF. The J gene is TRBJ1-2, the V gene TRBV5-6; no reliable D call. The germline V and J ends were trimmed by 1 base and 7 bases, with 8 bases remaining between them. This CDR3 comprises 12 residues. Germline CDR1 SGHDT, CDR2 YYEEEE.

The CDR3 bases are TGTGCCAGCAGTGAATATACTGGAGCGGGGAGCTCCTACAATGAGCAGTTCTTC. Translating gives CASSEYTGAGSSYNEQFF. The chain carries TRBV25-1 and TRBJ2-1, with TRBD2 matching over 7 bases. Germline CDR1 MGHDK, CDR2 SYGVNS. Unmatched junction bases numbered 8, after V lost 0 bases and J lost 0 bases. The CDR3 is 18 amino acids.

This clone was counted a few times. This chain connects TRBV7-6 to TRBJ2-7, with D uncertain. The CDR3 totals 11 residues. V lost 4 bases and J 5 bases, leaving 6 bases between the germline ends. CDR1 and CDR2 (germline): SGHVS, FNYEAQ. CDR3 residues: CASSSADEQYF. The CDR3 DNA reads TGTGCCAGCAGCTCCGCGGACGAGCAGTACTTC.

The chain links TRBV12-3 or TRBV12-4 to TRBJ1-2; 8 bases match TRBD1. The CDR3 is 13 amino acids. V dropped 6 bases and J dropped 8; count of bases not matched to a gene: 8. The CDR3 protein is CASRPGGAYGYTF. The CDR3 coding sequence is TGTGCCAGCAGACCAGGGGGCGCGTACGGCTACACCTTC.